The 10 T cell receptor beta chains below all came from one sample that was sequenced in a study of a mutant IDH1 vaccine in newly diagnosed glioma. Libraries were prepared by immunoSEQ multiplex PCR; TCRdb keeps only in-frame clonotypes and omits some of them. The table lists 55,000 to 65,000 clones, 84% of them singletons, with about 4.2% in the top ten. The antigens of these receptors remain unknown. The sample's time point: week 35, safety follow-up. Vaccinated patients received 300 ug of mutant IDH1 20-mer peptide per dose, with topical imiquimod. This material consisted of PBMCs, taken from a glioma patient whose treatment included an IDH1 peptide vaccine. These receptor sequences come from a man younger than 40 with glioma.

The gene calls are TRBV6-1 and TRBJ2-1; 8 nucleotides match TRBD2. J gave up 5 bases and V 4 bases, and 7 bases lay outside the gene matches. The germline V gene has CDR1 MNHNS and CDR2 SASEGT. The CDR3 covers 15 residues. CDR3 bases: TGTGCCAGCAGTGCAGGGCTAGCGGGCCACAATGAGCAGTTCTTC. Its protein product is CASSAGLAGHNEQFF.

The rearrangement uses TRBV19 and TRBJ1-2; tentatively, D is TRBD1 (5 bases). Trimming stripped 8 bases from V and 7 bases from J, with 11 bases between. The CDR3 spans 11 residues. CDR1 and CDR2 from the germline V gene are LNHDA and SQIVND (reference sequence). The CDR3 sequence is CASGTPAGYTF. In nucleotides, the CDR3 is TGTGCCAGTGGGACTCCTGCTGGCTACACCTTC. The variable domain in full, completed from reference TRBV19 and TRBJ1-2, reads DGGITQSPKYLFRKEGQNVTLSCEQNLNHDAMYWYRQDPGQGLRLIYYSQIVNDFQKGDIAEGYSVSREKKESFPLTVTSAQKNPTAFYLCASGTPAGYTFGSGTRLTVV.

The chain employs TRBV2 and TRBJ1-3; a possible D gene is TRBD1 (5 bases). Germline assignment: CDR1 SNHLY and CDR2 FYNNEI. CDR3 length equals 17 residues. With 0 bases removed from V and 1 base from J, the gap between germline ends came to 13 bases. The CDR3 sequence is CASSEARGPLSGNTIYF. Written as DNA, the CDR3 is TGTGCCAGCAGTGAAGCGCGGGGACCCCTTTCTGGAAACACCATATATTTT.

The chain recombines TRBV6-6 with TRBJ1-2; 10 bases map to TRBD1. This CDR3 region has 12 residues. The germline gives CDR1 MNHNY, CDR2 SVGAGI (reference sequence). The CDR3 bases are TGTGCGGTCGGGACAGGGGAGGGTGGCTACACCTTC. Amino acids: CAVGTGEGGYTF.

The V call is TRBV7-9, the J call TRBJ1-3; the D gene is possibly TRBD1 (5 bases). The V end lost 3 bases, the J end lost 0 bases, and 9 bases lay between the germline ends. CDR3 size: 15 residues. Germline V gives CDR1 SEHNR, CDR2 FQNEAQ (reference sequence). The CDR3 DNA reads as TGTGCCAGCAGCTTTACAAGGGGCTCTGGAAACACCATATATTTT. As protein: CASSFTRGSGNTIYF. The complete variable domain, with remaining parts taken from reference TRBV7-9 and TRBJ1-3, reads DTGVSQNPRHKITKRGQNVTFRCDPISEHNRLYWYRQTLGQGPEFLTYFQNEAQLEKSRLLSDRFSAERPKGSFSTLEIQRTEQGDSAMYLCASSFTRGSGNTIYFGEGSWLTVV.

The CDR3 here is CASSHSADTQYF. The CDR3 DNA reads TGCGCCAGCAGCCACAGCGCAGATACGCAGTATTTT. The gene calls are TRBV10-1 and TRBJ2-3; D is undetermined. The CDR3 is 12 residues long. Per germline, CDR1 WNHNN and CDR2 SYGVQD (reference sequence). V lost 6 bases and J lost 4, with 8 bases in between.

This chain links TRBV14 with TRBJ1-2; no definite D call. V lost 3 bases to trimming and J lost 2 bases, with 16 bases between them. The CDR3 has 16 amino acids. The germline V gene has CDR1 SGHDN and CDR2 FVKESK. CDR3 in DNA: TGTGCCAGCAGCCAGCAAACGTACCAATCCAACTATGGCTACACCTTC. Encoded protein: CASSQQTYQSNYGYTF. Filled out from reference TRBV14 and TRBJ1-2, the complete variable domain reads EAGVTQFPSHSVIEKGQTVTLRCDPISGHDNLYWYRRVMGKEIKFLLHFVKESKQDESGMPNNRFLAERTGGTYSTLKVQPAELEDSGVYFCASSQQTYQSNYGYTFGSGTRLTVV.

This CDR3 is CASKIRENTEAFF. CDR3 DNA: TGTGCCAGCAAGATCAGGGAAAACACTGAAGCTTTCTTT. The rearrangement links TRBV27 to TRBJ1-1, with TRBD1 as a possible D gene (5 bases). The CDR3 totals 13 residues. The germline gives CDR1 MNHEY, CDR2 SMNVEV (reference sequence). V lost 7 bases, J lost 2 bases, and 11 bases lay in between.

The V call is TRBV4-2, the J call TRBJ2-7, with 8 bases identical to TRBD1. The V gene end was trimmed by 3 bases and the J gene end by 2 bases; junction bases not matched to a gene: 3. Germline CDR1 LGHNA, CDR2 YNFKEQ. The CDR3 consists of 14 residues. CDR3 sequence (DNA): TGTGCCAGCAGCCACGACAGGGGAACCTACGAGCAGTACTTC. Residues: CASSHDRGTYEQYF.

This sequence joins TRBV5-4 and TRBJ2-7; a weak D match, TRBD1 (5 bases). V lost 0 bases and J 5 bases, leaving 12 bases between the germline ends. The CDR3 has 14 residues. The germline V gene encodes CDR1 SGHNT and CDR2 YYREEE (reference sequence). The CDR3 is CASSLEFKGHEQYF. The CDR3 DNA is TGTGCCAGCAGCTTGGAATTTAAGGGGCACGAGCAGTACTTC.